The 18 T cell receptor beta chains below come from one sample, sequenced in a study of control samples from healthy donors and cancer patients. Using immunoSEQ multiplex PCR, the repertoire was profiled, and TCRdb retains in-frame clones only, with some absent. The data show tens of thousands of clones, approximately 90% seen once. The sample comprised PBMCs. Receptor source: a woman in her fifties or sixties with head and neck cancer.

This chain uses TRBV5-1 with TRBJ2-7; D is unclear. Germline assignment: CDR1 SGHRS and CDR2 YFSETQ. The CDR3 runs 15 residues. The ends were cut back, 4 bases at V and 2 bases at J, with 16 bases in the middle. The chain's CDR3 is CASSTHTDNAYEQYF. CDR3 DNA: TGCGCCAGCAGCACCCACACCGACAATGCCTACGAGCAGTACTTC.

The chain employs TRBV3-1 (or the pseudogene TRBV3-2) and TRBJ2-3; D may be TRBD2 (7 bases). The V and J ends lost 8 bases and 5 bases respectively, with 20 bases between them. Germline assignment: CDR1 LGHDT and CDR2 YNNKEL (reference sequence). CDR3 size: 15 residues. Here the CDR3 DNA reads TGTGCCAGCTCCAGCGACGGGGGGCTGGGAGATACGCAGTATTTT. Residues: CASSSDGGLGDTQYF.

The chain recombines TRBV6-2 or TRBV6-3 with TRBJ2-7, with D perhaps matching TRBD1 or TRBD2 (6 bases each). CDR3 length: 14 residues. Trimming shortened V by 5 bases and J by 6 bases, and 17 bases separated the two germline ends. Germline CDR1 is MNHEY and CDR2 is SVGEGT. CDR3 loop: CASSNSGGGLEQYF. CDR3 nucleotides: TGTGCCAGCAGTAACAGCGGAGGGGGGCTCGAGCAGTACTTC.

The V gene is TRBV12-3 or TRBV12-4, the J gene TRBJ1-5; no reliable D call. V lost 5 bases and J lost 6, with 8 bases in between. The CDR3 consists of 12 residues. This chain's CDR3 is CASSPDGQPQHF. Written as DNA, the CDR3 is TGTGCCAGCAGTCCCGACGGTCAGCCCCAGCATTTT.

This rearrangement joins TRBV27 to TRBJ2-7; D unresolved. The CDR3 extends over 16 amino acids. The germline V gene has CDR1 MNHEY and CDR2 SMNVEV (reference sequence). The V end was cut by 6 bases, the J end by 2 bases, with 20 bases between. The CDR3 loop reads CASSLIHPLRPYEQYF. The CDR3 coding sequence is TGTGCCAGCAGCCTCATTCACCCCCTGCGACCCTACGAGCAGTACTTC.

The V gene is TRBV7-8, the J gene TRBJ2-7; D is unresolved. Germline V gene lookup returns CDR1 SGHVS and CDR2 FQNEAQ. The V and J ends lost 5 bases and 6 bases respectively, with 8 bases between them. This CDR3 contains 11 residues. CDR3 sequence reads: CASSTVGEQYF. As DNA, the CDR3 is TGTGCCAGCAGCACAGTAGGCGAGCAGTACTTC.

The chain uses TRBV28 and TRBJ2-7, with D perhaps matching TRBD1 (6 bases). V gave up 7 bases and J gave up 3 bases, with 10 bases separating them. CDR3 length: 12 residues. Germline V gene sequence: CDR1 MDHEN, CDR2 SYDVKM. DNA for the CDR3: TGTGCCAGCATGCAGGGACACTACGAGCAGTACTTC. Translated: CASMQGHYEQYF.

V gene TRBV5-5 combines with J gene TRBJ1-4, with D hard to call. The germline gives CDR1 SGHKS, CDR2 YYEKEE (reference sequence). Trimming removed 5 bases at V and 5 bases at J, with 7 bases between. This CDR3 contains 12 residues. The CDR3 region has the DNA TGTGCCAGCAGGTTCCGGAATGAAAAACTGTTTTTT. The encoded protein is CASRFRNEKLFF. The complete variable domain, with remaining parts taken from reference TRBV5-5 and TRBJ1-4, reads DAGVTQSPTHLIKTRGQQVTLRCSPISGHKSVSWYQQVLGQGPQFIFQYYEKEERGRGNFPDRFSARQFPNYSSELNVNALLLGDSALYLCASRFRNEKLFFGSGTQLSVL.

V and J are TRBV13 and TRBJ2-1; D may be TRBD2 (6 bases). Germline V gene data show CDR1 as PRHDT and CDR2 as FYEKMQ (reference sequence). The CDR3 is 14 amino acids. V was trimmed by 0 bases and J by 7 bases, leaving 10 bases between them. The CDR3 region is CASSLGGLTNEQFF. CDR3 DNA sequence: TGTGCCAGCAGCTTAGGGGGACTTACTAATGAGCAGTTCTTC.

This clone was seen a single time. The V call is TRBV5-4, the J call TRBJ1-1; D remains unclear. This CDR3 is 15 amino acids long. Looked up from germline, CDR1 is SGHNT and CDR2 is YYREEE (reference sequence). V lost 0 bases and J 5 bases, leaving 14 bases between the germline ends. The CDR3 coding sequence is TGTGCCAGCAGCTTGGATACGGGATGGGAGACTGAAGCTTTCTTT. It yields the protein CASSLDTGWETEAFF.

V usage is TRBV2 and J usage is TRBJ2-5, with D possibly matching TRBD1 (5 bases). The CDR3 has 14 amino acids. Between the trimmed V and J ends, which lost 8 bases and 5 bases, there was a span of 18 bases. The germline CDR1 and CDR2 sequences are SNHLY and FYNNEI. CDR3: CASSLTEQRETQYF. CDR3 nucleotide sequence: TGTGCCAGCTCCCTGACAGAGCAAAGGGAGACCCAGTACTTC.

This chain joins TRBV7-2 and TRBJ2-1; tentatively, D is TRBD2 (5 bases). In germline, CDR1 is SGHTA, CDR2 FQGNSA. V lost 2 bases and J 5 bases, leaving 13 bases between the germline ends. CDR3 length: 15 amino acids. Written as DNA, the CDR3 is TGTGCCAGCAGCTTAAGATCTAGCAGAAACAATGAGCAGTTCTTC. Amino acids: CASSLRSSRNNEQFF.

The chain is built from TRBV6-1 and TRBJ2-7; D remains ambiguous. Germline-derived CDR1 and CDR2 are MNHNS and SASEGT. V gave up 3 bases and J gave up 1 base, with 10 bases separating them. The CDR3 is made up of 14 amino acids. Written as DNA, the CDR3 is TGTGCCAGCAGTGACCGATACAAGTCCTACGAGCAGTACTTC. It codes for CASSDRYKSYEQYF.

The chain has TRBV5-6 and TRBJ1-2; no reliable D call. Trimming removed 4 bases from V and 8 bases from J, with 15 bases in between. The CDR3 covers 13 residues. CDR1 and CDR2 from the germline V gene are SGHDT and YYEEEE. CDR3 sequence (DNA): TGTGCCAGCAGCCGAGACCCCAACGGAGGCTACACCTTC. Translated, it gives CASSRDPNGGYTF.

The chain has TRBV4-1 and TRBJ2-2, with D possibly being TRBD1 (5 bases). Per the germline V gene, CDR1 is MGHRA and CDR2 is YSYEKL. V lost 1 base to trimming and J lost 7 bases, with 13 bases between them. CDR3 length: 15 residues. CDR3 amino acids: CASSQGQGVGGELFF. The CDR3 region has the DNA TGCGCCAGCAGCCAAGGTCAAGGGGTAGGCGGGGAGCTGTTTTTT.

This sequence joins TRBV3-1 (or the pseudogene TRBV3-2) and TRBJ1-2; no definite D call. Germline V gene sequence: CDR1 LGHDT, CDR2 YNNKEL (reference sequence). V lost 1 base and J 5 bases, leaving 8 bases between the germline ends. This CDR3 region has 13 residues. The CDR3 reads CASSQAAQYGYTF. DNA of the CDR3: TGTGCCAGCAGCCAAGCGGCACAATATGGCTACACCTTC.

The chain's CDR3 is CASSPGTSSTDTQYF. CDR3 bases: TGTGCCAGCAGCCCAGGGACTTCAAGCACAGATACGCAGTATTTT. J is TRBJ2-3 and V is TRBV7-8; TRBD2 might be the D (6 bases). The CDR3 contains 15 residues. Trimming removed 5 bases from V and 0 bases from J, with 12 bases in between. Germline V gene data show CDR1 as SGHVS and CDR2 as FQNEAQ. Full variable domain (outside the CDR3, taken from reference TRBV7-8 and TRBJ2-3): GAGVSQSPRYKVAKRGQDVALRCDPISGHVSLFWYQQALGQGPEFLTYFQNEAQLDKSGLPSDRFFAERPEGSVSTLKIQRTQQEDSAVYLCASSPGTSSTDTQYFGPGTRLTVL.

This chain connects TRBV7-2 to TRBJ2-1, with 10 bases identical to TRBD2. Germline V CDR1 and CDR2: SGHTA, FQGNSA. The ends lost 5 bases at V and 4 bases at J; junction bases unmatched: 11. The CDR3 is 17 amino acids. CDR3 sequence reads: CASSVTLAGVFYNEQFF. DNA of the CDR3: TGTGCCAGCAGCGTGACCCTAGCGGGAGTTTTTTACAATGAGCAGTTCTTC. The whole variable domain, filled in from reference TRBV7-2 and TRBJ2-1, reads GAGVSQSPSNKVTEKGKDVELRCDPISGHTALYWYRQSLGQGLEFLIYFQGNSAPDKSGLPSDRFSAERTGGSVSTLTIQRTQQEDSAVYLCASSVTLAGVFYNEQFFGPGTRLTVL.